By share, the clone carrying this T cell receptor (beta chain) ranks as medium-sized. The antigen remains unidentified. The source of the sample is a study of T cell repertoires in aging, cancer and after chemotherapy. Overall study findings and caveats: Compared with age-matched healthy donors, untreated hematological or solid cancer patients showed higher blood TCR clonality.

Germline CDR1 reads SGHTA; CDR2 reads FQGNSA. This CDR3 has 15 residues. Trimming left V 4 bases short and J 0 bases short, with 12 bases between. The template was genomic DNA from peripheral blood, not RNA. Rearranged V-D-J TRB sequences were amplified with a mixed TRB-A/B primer pool. TCRdb re-analysed the multiplex PCR reads in MiXCR, keeping a single row per CDR3 protein. This sample has about 3,300 distinct CDR3 sequences, with roughly 26% found just once. The TCR was taken from a human donor with a solid tumor. Sequenced input: blood. V is TRBV7-2 and J is TRBJ1-1; D gene ambiguous. As DNA, the CDR3 is TGTGCCAGCAGCTCCAGAGGCGCGGTGAACACTGAAGCTTTCTTT. Protein sequence: CASSSRGAVNTEAFF.